The clone carrying this T cell receptor (beta chain) has ten or more counts. The cohort's ophthalmopathy patients, a group with duration under 3 months, had a Clinical Activity Score of at least 3 and a NOSPECS grade of at least 4. Clinical symptoms, serum thyroxine, TRAb, thyroid ultrasound and orbital computed tomography established diagnosis. The data originate from a study of T cells in Graves' hyperthyroidism and ophthalmopathy. Amplified regions were TCR beta CDR3 sequences from RNA transcripts. The TCR CDR3 first-round RT-PCR relied on the HTBI primer set. Via MiXCR, TCRdb re-called the multiplex PCR reads, giving one row per CDR3 protein. The table records 360,000 or so distinct CDR3 sequences, roughly 20% of them present only once. The CDR3 loop spans 15 amino acids. Trimming at V came to 6 bases and at J to 3 bases, leaving 6 bases not matched to a gene.

This TCR came from a middle-aged woman with Graves' ophthalmopathy. The sample comprised blood. This sequence joins TRBV12-3 or TRBV12-4 and TRBJ2-5; 11 bases match TRBD1. The CDR3 reads CASRRGQGAEETQYF. In DNA form, the CDR3 reads TGTGCCAGCAGAAGAGGACAGGGGGCCGAAGAGACCCAGTACTTC.